A selection of T cell receptor beta chains follows, all from one sample in a study of blood T cell repertoires in COVID-19. The data were produced by immunoSEQ multiplex PCR, yet TCRdb's version contains in-frame clones alone and is incomplete. Of roughly 38,000 clones in the sample, about 80% were seen once. Input material: peripheral blood. The receptors come from a man aged 70-80 years with active or convalescent COVID-19. The CDR3 runs from the conserved cysteine through the conserved F or W.

>TRBV19
CASSQAGEYPTYNEQFF
>TRBV5-4
CASSFPTAPYGYTF
>TRBV28
CASNQGRGGELFF
>TRBV18
CASSPGGAKDGAAFF
>TRBV2
CASSPPHDRRGYTF
>TRBV30
CAWGILGANSPLHF
>TRBV11-3
CASSHSRAASMVGTNQPQHF
>TRBV4-2
CASSQDQGVSYTF
>TRBV24-1
CATSDPGGLANTGELFF
>TRBV5-1
CASSLATRRGTEAFF
>TRBV5-1
CASSLQGDRETQYF
>TRBV20-1
CSAGTDEKLFF
>TRBV5-1
CASSLGRQGETQYF
>TRBV28
CASMNLGTDYGYTF
>TRBV4-1
CASSQGFRDSYSNQPQHF
>TRBV30
CAWSRGTDTQYF
>TRBV5-1
CASSMDRSSSYEQYF
>TRBV10-2
CASSSGQTTGELFF
>TRBV10-1
CASSEYRSSGNTIYF
>TRBV10-2
CARGQGPNEQFF
>TRBV28
CASSLGTGGYGYTF
>TRBV6-5
CASSYAGEPGANVLTF
>TRBV12-3/TRBV12-4
CASSLTYGYTF
>TRBV30
CAWSVGGGNQPQHF
>TRBV2
CASTPTSPRPYEQYF
>TRBV7-7
CASSYRTGSETQYF
>TRBV6-5
CASNPGTGSTDTQYF
>TRBV28
CASSRGGDLYNEQFF
>TRBV6-5
CASSFSTGLDGNTIYF
>TRBV6-5
CVGLKNTEAFF
>TRBV27
CASSFIRDTNSPLHF
>TRBV4-1
CASSQVRRYTEAFF
>TRBV11-2
CASSLTGTGDNEQFF
>TRBV19
CATRDRGVSNQPQHF
>TRBV9
CASSPTGGTGDFEQYF
>TRBV5-8
CASSRDRSPYEQYF
>TRBV10-3
CAISVGSGGTSETQYF
>TRBV9
CASSPNPQDSFKLFF
>TRBV5-8
CASSRQGQETQYF
>TRBV10-3
CAIAVQGEGGEQYF
>TRBV5-1
CASSSTSGGGNEQFF
>TRBV4-1
CASSQASGGANEQYF
>TRBV6-5
CASRITGSQPQHF
>TRBV5-1
CASSLQGARGDEQFF